The T cell receptor (beta chain) described here comes from a study of blood T cell repertoires in COVID-19. Overall study: The samples span acute and convalescent COVID-19 from the United States, Italy and Spain. T cells, B-cell-depleted T cells, or PBMCs provided the cDNA or gDNA that served as material.

This CDR3 has 14 residues. Germline V CDR1 and CDR2: SGHNT, YYREEE (reference sequence). After removal of 2 bases from V and 3 bases from J, the junction contained 4 bases not matched to a gene. As originally analysed: Estimated nucleated cell counts came from reference gene primer amplification. Sequencing used immunoSEQ multiplex PCR; TCRdb keeps in-frame clones, though not all of them. V and J calls and clone size are given by that table; D and trimming were obtained from the DNA. Of some 44,000 clones listed, approximately 80% are singletons. The J gene is TRBJ1-2, the V gene TRBV5-4, with TRBD1 matching over 7 bases. The clonotype comes from a woman in her fifties or sixties with acute or convalescent COVID-19. Input material: peripheral blood. The CDR3 loop reads CASSFSTGDYGYTF. CDR3 nucleotides: TGTGCCAGCAGCTTCAGCACAGGGGACTATGGCTACACCTTC. The whole variable domain, remainder taken from reference TRBV5-4 and TRBJ1-2, is ETGVTQSPTHLIKTRGQQVTLRCSSQSGHNTVSWYQQALGQGPQFIFQYYREEENGRGNFPPRFSGLQFPNYSSELNVNALELDDSALYLCASSFSTGDYGYTFGSGTRLTVV.